This section outlines one TCR beta chain sequence together with its context. TCRdb keeps only in-frame clones here, not all; method: immunoSEQ multiplex PCR. Counted here are roughly 70,000 clones, 85% to 95% occurring once; the ten biggest clones make up roughly 0.37%. The data are from a study of technical replicates of blood from several donors. The sample comprised T cells isolated from PBMCs. The source is a human donor in good health.

CDR3 bases: TGTGCCAGCAGCTTCCGGGACAGTAACTATGGCTACACCTTC. It is translated as CASSFRDSNYGYTF. The V and J genes are TRBV5-6 and TRBJ1-2; 7 bases are a match to TRBD1. The CDR3 has 14 residues. With 2 bases clipped from V and 1 base from J, the junction kept 2 bases outside the gene matches. Germline loops: CDR1 SGHDT, CDR2 YYEEEE.